A single sample gave rise to the 21 T cell receptor beta chains below, sequenced in a study of cytomegalovirus exposure and HLA in healthy donors. Profiled with immunoSEQ multiplex PCR; TCRdb holds only in-frame clones, not every one. The table records almost 75,000 clones, around four fifths of them present only once. The sample was PBMCs. Source of these receptors: a man aged 25 to 45 in good health and CMV-seronegative.

The J gene is TRBJ1-4, the V gene TRBV5-1, with 10 bases matching TRBD1. The V and J ends lost 0 bases and 8 bases, in that order; junction bases with no gene match: 4. This CDR3 is built from 15 residues. Germline lookup yields CDR1 SGHRS and CDR2 YFSETQ. CDR3 coding DNA: TGCGCCAGCAGCTTGGCCGGGACAGGGGAAGAAAAACTGTTTTTT. Its protein is CASSLAGTGEEKLFF.

J is TRBJ1-2 and V is TRBV19, with a weak D call TRBD1 (6 bases). Germline V gene data show CDR1 as LNHDA and CDR2 as SQIVND (reference sequence). The CDR3 length is 17 residues. The V gene lost 3 bases and the J gene lost 4 bases, with 21 bases spanning the gap. CDR3 amino acids: CASSIALRTEQSYGYTF. The CDR3 DNA sequence: TGTGCCAGTAGTATTGCCCTAAGGACAGAGCAAAGCTATGGCTACACCTTC.

This clone turned up a few times. The chain uses TRBV7-9 and TRBJ2-3; the match to TRBD2 covers 7 bases. Germline lookup yields CDR1 SEHNR and CDR2 FQNEAQ (reference sequence). The CDR3 runs to 17 residues. V was pared by 5 bases and J by 0 bases, with 11 bases of the junction left unmatched. The CDR3 bases are TGTGCCAGCAGCGACCAGACTAGCCGGGATAGCACAGATACGCAGTATTTT. Protein sequence: CASSDQTSRDSTDTQYF.

The CDR3 sequence is CASSSEWTDYSNQPQHF. The CDR3 region has the DNA TGTGCCAGCAGTTCCGAATGGACAGATTATAGCAATCAGCCCCAGCATTTT. The chain employs TRBV28 and TRBJ1-5, with a possible D match to TRBD1 (6 bases). V shed 4 bases and J shed 0 bases, with 16 bases lying between them. The CDR3 sequence is 17 residues long. Germline CDR1 reads MDHEN; CDR2 reads SYDVKM.

This clone was seen once. CDR3 bases: TGTGCCAGCATCACCGGGGGACAGGGCAAGACCCAGTACTTC. It is translated as CASITGGQGKTQYF. The chain uses TRBV7-9 and TRBJ2-5; TRBD1 aligns across 9 bases. The V and J ends lost 7 bases and 6 bases, in that order; junction bases with no gene match: 9. The CDR3 is made up of 14 amino acids. Per the germline V gene, CDR1 is SEHNR and CDR2 is FQNEAQ (reference sequence).

The chain is built from TRBV27 and TRBJ2-5; 7 nucleotides agree with TRBD1. This CDR3 is 15 amino acids long. Trimming cost V 8 bases and J 5 bases; bases outside gene matches: 14. CDR1 and CDR2 from the germline V gene are MNHEY and SMNVEV (reference sequence). The CDR3 nucleotides are TGTGCCAGCTCCCCCACCACAGGGGTTCGGGAGACCCAGTACTTC. It translates to CASSPTTGVRETQYF.

The chain employs TRBV6-6 and TRBJ2-1; perhaps TRBD1 as D (6 bases). Looked up from germline, CDR1 is MNHNY and CDR2 is SVGAGI (reference sequence). This CDR3 has 13 amino acids. Deletions cut 5 bases from V and 8 bases from J, with 13 bases between. CDR3 DNA: TGTGCCAGCAGTACCGCCCAGGGGTATGAGCAGTTCTTC. This gives the protein CASSTAQGYEQFF.

V usage is TRBV18 and J usage is TRBJ2-7; 10 nucleotides agree with TRBD2. Germline V lookup: CDR1 KGHSH, CDR2 LQKENI. The CDR3 has 16 amino acids. V was pared by 3 bases and J by 1 base, with 6 bases of the junction left unmatched. The CDR3 is CASSPSASGSSYEQYV. DNA of the CDR3: TGTGCCAGCTCACCGTCAGCTAGCGGGAGTTCCTACGAGCAGTACGTC.

The rearrangement links TRBV30 to TRBJ1-4; 9 positions agree with TRBD1. The germline CDR1 and CDR2 sequences are GTSNPN and SVGIG (reference sequence). Trimming took 5 bases from V and 7 from J; bases not matched to a gene: 11. The CDR3 extends over 15 amino acids. The CDR3 nucleotides are TGTGCCTGGGTTCACCCGGGACAGGGCGGTGAAAAACTGTTTTTT. This sequence encodes CAWVHPGQGGEKLFF.

The rearrangement uses TRBV7-2 and TRBJ1-1; 9 nucleotides line up with TRBD1. Germline V lookup: CDR1 SGHTA, CDR2 FQGNSA. The CDR3 is made up of 14 amino acids. The trim removed 5 bases at V and 3 bases at J, leaving 4 bases unmatched. The CDR3 coding sequence is TGTGCCAGCAGCCCTTGGACAGGGGACACTGAAGCTTTCTTT. It codes for CASSPWTGDTEAFF.

Written as DNA, the CDR3 is TGTGCCAGCAGCCCACCGGGTACGAACACCGGGGAGCTGTTTTTT. This translates into CASSPPGTNTGELFF. V usage is TRBV9 and J usage is TRBJ2-2; D is undetermined. Per the germline V gene, CDR1 is SGDLS and CDR2 is YYNGEE. Between the trimmed V and J ends, which lost 4 bases and 0 bases, there was a span of 10 bases. The CDR3 length is 15 residues.

The genes are TRBV15 and TRBJ1-2; a weak D match, TRBD1 (6 bases). The V end was cut by 6 bases, the J end by 5 bases, with 16 bases between. Germline V CDR1 and CDR2: LNHNV, YYDKDF (reference sequence). The CDR3 extends over 14 amino acids. The CDR3 loop reads CATRQGTTNYGYTF. The CDR3 nucleotides read TGTGCCACCAGGCAGGGGACCACAAATTATGGCTACACCTTC. Filled out from reference TRBV15 and TRBJ1-2, the complete variable domain reads DAMVIQNPRYQVTQFGKPVTLSCSQTLNHNVMYWYQQKSSQAPKLLFHYYDKDFNNEADTPDNFQSRRPNTSFCFLDIRSPGLGDTAMYLCATRQGTTNYGYTFGSGTRLTVV.

V gene TRBV9 combines with J gene TRBJ2-2, with 11 bases aligning to TRBD2. This CDR3 has 19 residues. CDR1 SGDLS and CDR2 YYNGEE come from the germline V gene. V shed 0 bases, J shed 3 bases, and the junction held 10 bases outside the gene matches. CDR3 amino acids: CASSVASVLAGGDTGELFF. CDR3 nucleotides: TGTGCCAGCAGCGTAGCGTCCGTTTTAGCGGGGGGGGACACCGGGGAGCTGTTTTTT. Drawing the rest from reference TRBV9 and TRBJ2-2, the complete variable domain is DSGVTQTPKHLITATGQRVTLRCSPRSGDLSVYWYQQSLDQGLQFLIQYYNGEERAKGNILERFSAQQFPDLHSELNLSSLELGDSALYFCASSVASVLAGGDTGELFFGEGSRLTVL.

The CDR3 nucleotides read TGCGCCAGCAGCCAACAGGGGGTGATCAATAGCAATCAGCCCCAGCATTTT. This translates into CASSQQGVINSNQPQHF. The genes are TRBV4-1 and TRBJ1-5, with 7 bases matching TRBD1. V lost 2 bases, J lost 0 bases, and 7 bases stayed unmatched. Germline V gives CDR1 MGHRA, CDR2 YSYEKL. The CDR3 is 17 residues long.

This clone was found a few times. The chain joins TRBV6-6 to TRBJ2-1; D is ambiguous. There are 12 residues in the CDR3. Germline CDR1 reads MNHNY; CDR2 reads SVGAGI (reference sequence). V lost 2 bases and J 6 bases, leaving 5 bases between the germline ends. The CDR3 bases are TGTGCCAGCAGTTACGTTCGCAATGAGCAGTTCTTC. It translates to CASSYVRNEQFF.

The chain is built from TRBV7-3 and TRBJ2-3, with D perhaps TRBD2 (6 bases). Trimming took 5 bases from V and 6 from J, leaving 15 bases between them. The CDR3 totals 14 residues. Germline V gene data show CDR1 as SGHTA and CDR2 as FQGTGA. This chain's CDR3 is CASSPGAGRDTQYF. In DNA, the CDR3 is TGTGCCAGCAGCCCCGGTGCGGGGAGGGATACGCAGTATTTT.

J is TRBJ2-7 and V is TRBV7-2, with D perhaps TRBD2 (6 bases). V was pared by 3 bases and J by 2 bases, with 23 bases between. Germline CDR1 reads SGHTA; CDR2 reads FQGNSA. The CDR3 contains 18 residues. The CDR3 is CASSLGPSSEGRPYEQYF. The CDR3 DNA sequence: TGTGCCAGCAGCTTGGGACCATCATCGGAGGGCAGACCCTACGAGCAGTACTTC.

The chain has TRBV14 and TRBJ1-1, with 8 nucleotides matching TRBD1. Germline V gives CDR1 SGHDN, CDR2 FVKESK. The V segment lost 1 base and the J segment 4 bases; nucleotides outside the gene matches: 5. There are 15 residues in the CDR3. CDR3 protein: CASSQVRGPGTEAFF. The CDR3 region has the DNA TGTGCCAGCAGCCAAGTCAGGGGGCCCGGCACTGAAGCTTTCTTT.

CDR3 bases: TGTGCCAGCAGCCTGGGACAGGGGACCCAGCCCCAGCATTTT. Its translation: CASSLGQGTQPQHF. The chain joins TRBV14 to TRBJ1-5, with TRBD1 matching 10 bases. CDR3 length equals 14 residues. V gave up 4 bases and J gave up 7 bases; unmatched junction bases: 4. Germline values: CDR1 SGHDN, CDR2 FVKESK.

The genes are TRBV28 and TRBJ2-4, with a tentative D call TRBD1 (5 bases). V dropped 6 bases and J dropped 1 base, with 13 bases sitting between them. Germline lookup yields CDR1 MDHEN and CDR2 SYDVKM. This CDR3 contains 15 residues. This chain's CDR3 is CASRTETDAKNIQYF. The CDR3 DNA sequence: TGTGCCAGCAGAACCGAGACAGATGCCAAAAACATTCAGTACTTC.

A few counts support this clone. This chain joins TRBV7-8 and TRBJ1-1; possible D gene TRBD1, 5 bases. The CDR3 contains 11 residues. Germline CDR1 reads SGHVS; CDR2 reads FQNEAQ. The ends were cut back, 11 bases at V and 11 bases at J, with 18 bases in the middle. The DNA of the CDR3 is TGTGCCGCCCGAGCTGGGGCGAGGGCTTTCTTT. It encodes CAARAGARAFF.